The 24 T cell receptor beta chains in this list originate from one sample, sequenced in a study of blood T cell repertoires in COVID-19. Clones were sequenced by immunoSEQ multiplex PCR, and TCRdb holds only the in-frame ones, with some missing. The data contain 150,000 to 200,000 clones, about four fifths of them singletons. What was sequenced was peripheral blood. The receptor source for this set is a woman in her thirties or forties with COVID-19, enrolled during active disease.

This clone was recorded only once. This chain joins TRBV27 and TRBJ1-4; D unclear. The CDR3 totals 14 residues. CDR1 is MNHEY, CDR2 SMNVEV, per germline (reference sequence). V dropped 5 bases and J dropped 0 bases, with 7 bases sitting between them. CDR3 protein: CASSISSTNEKLFF. The CDR3 DNA is TGTGCCAGCAGTATAAGCTCAACTAATGAAAAACTGTTTTTT.

This sequence joins TRBV10-1 and TRBJ2-2; D is unresolved. This CDR3 is 13 amino acids long. Germline CDR1 and CDR2: WNHNN and SYGVQD (reference sequence). The V end was cut by 3 bases, the J end by 7 bases, with 9 bases between. In DNA form, the CDR3 reads TGCGCCAGCAGTGACCCCCCTAACGGGGAGCTGTTTTTT. It is translated as CASSDPPNGELFF.

The chain couples TRBV7-9 to TRBJ1-2, with D possibly TRBD1 on 5 matching bases. V lost 1 base and J lost 7, with 22 bases in between. Germline loops: CDR1 SEHNR, CDR2 FQNEAQ (reference sequence). This CDR3 has 17 residues. In DNA form, the CDR3 reads TGTGCCAGCAGCTTAGGGGCGGCGGGACTCGGAAAGGGTGGCTACACCTTC. Amino acid sequence: CASSLGAAGLGKGGYTF. Complete variable domain (other parts from reference TRBV7-9 and TRBJ1-2): DTGVSQNPRHKITKRGQNVTFRCDPISEHNRLYWYRQTLGQGPEFLTYFQNEAQLEKSRLLSDRFSAERPKGSFSTLEIQRTEQGDSAMYLCASSLGAAGLGKGGYTFGSGTRLTVV.

This chain connects TRBV7-9 to TRBJ2-2, with TRBD1 matching over 9 bases. This CDR3 region has 15 residues. Trimming removed 5 bases from V and 5 bases from J; junction bases left unmatched: 6. The germline CDR1 and CDR2 sequences are SEHNR and FQNEAQ (reference sequence). The CDR3: CASSTGQGQTGELFF. CDR3 DNA: TGTGCCAGCAGCACGGGACAGGGTCAGACCGGGGAGCTGTTTTTT.

This sequence joins TRBV7-9 and TRBJ1-1; 9 positions match TRBD1. The V gene's germline CDR1 is SEHNR and CDR2 FQNEAQ (reference sequence). Trimming took 0 bases from V and 4 from J; bases not matched to a gene: 3. The CDR3 consists of 15 residues. The CDR3 protein is CASSLAGQGGTEAFF. DNA for the CDR3: TGTGCCAGCAGCTTAGCGGGACAGGGCGGCACTGAAGCTTTCTTT. Using reference TRBV7-9 and TRBJ1-1 for the parts outside the CDR3, the full variable domain is DTGVSQNPRHKITKRGQNVTFRCDPISEHNRLYWYRQTLGQGPEFLTYFQNEAQLEKSRLLSDRFSAERPKGSFSTLEIQRTEQGDSAMYLCASSLAGQGGTEAFFGQGTRLTVV.

The rearrangement links TRBV6-5 to TRBJ1-2; no definite D call. With 7 bases removed from V and 4 bases from J, the gap between germline ends came to 16 bases. Germline lookup yields CDR1 MNHEY and CDR2 SVGAGI. This CDR3 has 14 amino acids. The CDR3 bases are TGTGCCAGCACTTCTCCGGGGTTTTCCTATGGCTACACCTTC. Protein sequence: CASTSPGFSYGYTF.

This sequence joins TRBV5-4 and TRBJ1-6; 8 bases line up with TRBD1. The ends lost 5 bases at V and 4 bases at J; junction bases unmatched: 2. There are 14 residues in the CDR3. Looked up from germline, CDR1 is SGHNT and CDR2 is YYREEE (reference sequence). DNA for the CDR3: TGTGCCAGCAGACAGGGGGGGTATAATTCACCCCTCCACTTT. This translates into CASRQGGYNSPLHF.

Worth noting for this clone: The germline gene is not matched at one end of the junction; a read error may be the cause. The V and J genes are TRBV4-1 and TRBJ2-3, with 8 bases identical to TRBD2. Germline loops: CDR1 MGHRA, CDR2 YSYEKL. The CDR3 consists of 16 residues. The CDR3 DNA sequence: TGCGCCCGCAGCCGACCCCCAGCGGGGGCCACAGATACGCAGTATTTT. Protein sequence: CARSRPPAGATDTQYF.

The rearrangement uses TRBV7-9 and TRBJ1-2, with D possibly being TRBD1 (6 bases). Germline values: CDR1 SEHNR, CDR2 FQNEAQ (reference sequence). The V end was cut by 0 bases, the J end by 6 bases, with 14 bases between. The CDR3 consists of 15 residues. Here the CDR3 reads CASSLAQTGSNGYTF. The CDR3 bases are TGTGCCAGCAGCTTAGCGCAAACAGGGTCAAATGGCTACACCTTC.

This clone appeared a single time. The V gene is TRBV28, the J gene TRBJ2-7; D perhaps matches TRBD2 (6 bases). Per germline, CDR1 MDHEN and CDR2 SYDVKM. The V and J ends lost 7 bases and 3 bases respectively, with 10 bases between them. CDR3 length: 12 residues. The CDR3 spells CASTASVYEQYF. The CDR3 DNA reads as TGTGCCAGCACTGCTAGCGTCTACGAGCAGTACTTC.

The chain has TRBV5-6 and TRBJ1-5; possible D gene TRBD1, 5 bases. Trimming removed 1 base from V and 7 bases from J, with 12 bases in between. This CDR3 spans 14 amino acids. Germline V gene data show CDR1 as SGHDT and CDR2 as YYEEEE. As DNA, the CDR3 is TGTGCCAGCAGCTTGCACGGGGGTGTCCAGCCCCAGCATTTT. Translating it yields CASSLHGGVQPQHF.

About this clone itself: A read error may produce the germline difference seen at one junction end. The chain has TRBV7-2 and TRBJ2-7; TRBD2 matches at 13 bases. Germline V gene data show CDR1 as SGHTA and CDR2 as FQGNSA. The CDR3 length is 13 residues. The CDR3 coding sequence is TGTGCCAGCAGCTTTGGACTAGCGGGGGAGGTTTTATTC. Encoded protein: CASSFGLAGEVLF. Combining the CDR3 with reference TRBV7-2 and TRBJ2-7 gives the whole variable domain GAGVSQSPSNKVTEKGKDVELRCDPISGHTALYWYRQSLGQGLEFLIYFQGNSAPDKSGLPSDRFSAERTGGSVSTLTIQRTQQEDSAVYLCASSFGLAGEVLFGPGTRLTVT.

The rearrangement joins TRBV11-3 to TRBJ1-1, with D perhaps matching TRBD1 (5 bases). The germline gives CDR1 SGHNT, CDR2 YENEEA. The V gene lost 3 bases and the J gene lost 0 bases, with 11 bases spanning the gap. CDR3 length: 15 residues. Written as DNA, the CDR3 is TGTGCCAGCAGCTTGGCGGGACGGATGAACACTGAAGCTTTCTTT. It translates to CASSLAGRMNTEAFF.

The chain joins TRBV24-1 to TRBJ1-4; D is perhaps TRBD1 (5 bases). Germline V gene lookup returns CDR1 KGHDR and CDR2 SFDVKD. Deletions cut 12 bases from V and 5 bases from J, with 15 bases between. The CDR3 has 13 amino acids. This chain's CDR3 is CALNGGENEKLFF. The CDR3 region has the DNA TGTGCCCTAAATGGGGGGGAGAATGAAAAACTGTTTTTT.

The CDR3 loop is CASSQVAGQAQHF. The CDR3 DNA reads as TGCGCCAGCAGCCAAGTAGCGGGGCAGGCCCAGCATTTT. The chain employs TRBV4-3 and TRBJ1-5; maybe TRBD1 (5 bases). Trimming cost V 1 base and J 11 bases, with 12 bases left between them. Germline V CDR1 and CDR2: LGHNA, YSLEER. This CDR3 comprises 13 residues.

This chain uses TRBV5-6 with TRBJ1-1; D is possibly TRBD1 (6 bases). Germline V gene sequence: CDR1 SGHDT, CDR2 YYEEEE. V was pared by 0 bases and J by 7 bases, with 13 bases between. This CDR3 region has 14 residues. CDR3 region: CASSLAIWGREAFF. For the CDR3, the DNA is TGTGCCAGCAGCTTGGCCATCTGGGGGCGTGAAGCTTTCTTT.

This rearrangement joins TRBV6-2 or TRBV6-3 to TRBJ1-5; D not certain. Trimming removed 0 bases from V and 6 bases from J, with 9 bases in between. CDR1 and CDR2 (germline): MNHEY, SVGEGT. The CDR3 has 14 amino acids. The CDR3 loop reads CASSYSRGSQPQHF. In DNA, the CDR3 is TGTGCCAGCAGTTACTCAAGAGGTAGTCAGCCCCAGCATTTT.

In DNA, the CDR3 is TGTGCCAGCAGTCACCCGGGACAGGTGTCCTACGAGCAGTACTTC. Amino acid sequence: CASSHPGQVSYEQYF. J is TRBJ2-7 and V is TRBV27; 8 bases are a match to TRBD1. Germline CDR1 MNHEY, CDR2 SMNVEV (reference sequence). The CDR3 contains 15 residues. The V and J ends lost 5 bases and 1 base, in that order; junction bases with no gene match: 7.

J is TRBJ1-1 and V is TRBV28, with D possibly TRBD1 on 6 matching bases. Trimming cost V 6 bases and J 1 base, with 15 bases left between them. This CDR3 comprises 15 residues. Germline V CDR1 and CDR2: MDHEN, SYDVKM. This CDR3 is CASRSGEVRNTEAFF. In DNA form, the CDR3 reads TGTGCCAGCAGATCAGGGGAAGTGAGGAACACTGAAGCTTTCTTT. Full variable domain (outside the CDR3, taken from reference TRBV28 and TRBJ1-1): DVKVTQSSRYLVKRTGEKVFLECVQDMDHENMFWYRQDPGLGLRLIYFSYDVKMKEKGDIPEGYSVSREKKERFSLILESASTNQTSMYLCASRSGEVRNTEAFFGQGTRLTVV.

This clone was seen a handful of times. This sequence joins TRBV7-8 and TRBJ2-1; tentative D call: TRBD2 (6 bases). The germline CDR1 and CDR2 sequences are SGHVS and FQNEAQ. The V end was cut by 1 base, the J end by 4 bases, with 8 bases between. This CDR3 has 14 residues. The CDR3 DNA reads as TGTGCCAGCAGCTTAGGGGGACTTTACAATGAGCAGTTCTTC. This translates into CASSLGGLYNEQFF.

The sample holds one count of this clone. The chain employs TRBV5-6 and TRBJ1-2; the D is unclear. Germline CDR1 and CDR2: SGHDT and YYEEEE. The CDR3 extends over 13 amino acids. Deletions cut 0 bases from V and 7 bases from J, with 10 bases between. The CDR3 DNA reads as TGTGCCAGCAGCTTGGCCCGGGAGGGTGGCTACACCTTC. Protein sequence: CASSLAREGGYTF.

A single count supports this clone. The V call is TRBV10-3, the J call TRBJ2-1; D is possibly TRBD2 (5 bases). V was pared by 5 bases and J by 7 bases, with 9 bases between. The V gene's germline CDR1 is ENHRY and CDR2 SYGVKD. The CDR3 covers 12 residues. The CDR3 region is CAISSPGNEQFF. For the CDR3, the DNA is TGTGCCATCAGTTCCCCGGGGAATGAGCAGTTCTTC.

The rearrangement links TRBV29-1 to TRBJ2-7; 8 bases are a match to TRBD1. Trimming at V came to 6 bases and at J to 7 bases, leaving 11 bases not matched to a gene. Germline loops: CDR1 SQVTM, CDR2 ANQGSEA. The CDR3 sequence is 13 residues long. The CDR3 region is CSVSGQGPDEQYF. The CDR3 nucleotides read TGCAGCGTCAGTGGACAGGGTCCGGATGAGCAGTACTTC.

The CDR3 region is CASSPGQRVYGYTF. In DNA, the CDR3 is TGTGCCAGCAGCCCTGGACAGAGAGTCTATGGCTACACCTTC. V and J are TRBV5-8 and TRBJ1-2; D may be TRBD1 (6 bases). This CDR3 spans 14 amino acids. V was trimmed by 4 bases and J by 4 bases, leaving 14 bases between them. The germline V gene has CDR1 SGHTS and CDR2 YDEGEE. The full variable domain, completed using reference TRBV5-8 and TRBJ1-2, is EAGVTQSPTHLIKTRGQQATLRCSPISGHTSVYWYQQALGLGLQFLLWYDEGEERNRGNFPPRFSGRQFPNYSSELNVNALELEDSALYLCASSPGQRVYGYTFGSGTRLTVV.